The 5 T cell receptor beta chains below were found in one sample sequenced in a study of blood T cell repertoires in COVID-19 (dated by TCRdb to the early 2020s). Libraries were made using the immunoSEQ multiplex PCR assay. This immuneACCESS table, as held by TCRdb, lists in-frame sequences with V and J called but not all clones. Of the missing ones, under half trace to an unresolved V gene in checked studies; the others have no known cause. The sample table lists around 70,000 clones, around 86% of them with a count of one. The top ten clonotypes cover roughly 30% of the sample. Sequencing was done on a sample of peripheral blood. These receptors all stem from a woman at least 80 years old with active or convalescent COVID-19.

In nucleotides, the CDR3 is TGTGCCAGCAGCCCACGACTAGCGGGTGCCAATGAGCAGTTCTTC. Translated, it gives CASSPRLAGANEQFF. The rearrangement joins TRBV7-2 to TRBJ2-1, with 10 bases that match TRBD2. The CDR3 totals 15 residues. V trimming: 5 bases; J trimming: 6 bases; junction bases outside the gene matches: 7. The germline CDR1 and CDR2 sequences are SGHTA and FQGNSA.

This clone showed up just once. The V call is TRBV30, the J call TRBJ1-6; TRBD1 agrees at 8 bases. Germline CDR1 is GTSNPN and CDR2 is SVGIG (reference sequence). V was pared by 5 bases and J by 8 bases, with 8 bases of the junction left unmatched. CDR3 length: 14 amino acids. For the CDR3, the DNA is TGTGCCTGGGGTACAGGGGGTGGGCATTCACCCCTCCACTTT. Its translation: CAWGTGGGHSPLHF.

Written as DNA, the CDR3 is TGTGCCTGGAGTGGACTAGCGGGCTACAATGAGCAGTTCTTC. It specifies CAWSGLAGYNEQFF. The chain carries TRBV30 and TRBJ2-1, with 10 bases lining up with TRBD2. Germline values: CDR1 GTSNPN, CDR2 SVGIG (reference sequence). J gave up 3 bases and V 1 base, and 0 bases lay outside the gene matches. This CDR3 has 14 residues.

This chain uses TRBV30 with TRBJ2-1; D may be TRBD2 (6 bases). V lost 8 bases and J lost 5, with 10 bases in between. The CDR3 covers 11 residues. The germline gives CDR1 GTSNPN, CDR2 SVGIG (reference sequence). The CDR3 bases are TGTGCCGGGCGGAGGGACAATGAGCAGTTCTTC. As protein: CAGRRDNEQFF.

The J gene is TRBJ1-2, the V gene TRBV7-2; 7 bases agree with TRBD1. Germline trimming cut 5 bases from V and 3 bases from J; bases unmatched to any gene: 3. The CDR3 is 13 amino acids. Germline CDR1 SGHTA, CDR2 FQGNSA. The CDR3 is CASSADRYYGYTF. In nucleotides, the CDR3 is TGTGCCAGCAGCGCGGACAGGTACTATGGCTACACCTTC.